This T cell receptor beta chain is from a study of human T cells and chemical hapten exposure. The template was total RNA from unfractionated whole blood. As for this clonotype: A read error may explain this, as a much larger clone is one base away.

Unique molecular identifiers were attached to individual cDNA molecules within the library. TCRdb reanalysed the 5' RACE reads using MiXCR and keeps one entry per CDR3 protein. Here the sample spans about 140,000 distinct CDR3 sequences, approximately 4% being singletons. This receptor was taken from a female donor in good health.

The CDR3 coding sequence is TGTGCCAGCAGTGGTAGAGGGGGCTATGGCTACACCTTC. Translated: CASSGRGGYGYTF. The chain is built from TRBV2 and TRBJ1-2, with D possibly TRBD1 on 6 matching bases. CDR1 and CDR2 (germline): SNHLY, FYNNEI. The CDR3 covers 13 residues. The V end lost 4 bases, the J end lost 4 bases, and 10 bases lay between the germline ends.